The 26 T cell receptor beta chains below all came from one sample that was sequenced in a study of tumor-infiltrating lymphocytes in primary liver carcinoma. DNA and RNA were both co-extracted from about 19-30 mg of bulk tissue that had not been sorted. The template, about 550 ng total RNA, yielded TCR beta cDNA made with a constant-region primer. ARM-PCR was slightly modified, and three nested multiplex PCR rounds with it gave rise to the TCR beta libraries. Investigators reported that the first two PCR rounds, at roughly 11 cycles each, used TRBV1-TRBV30 forward primers with a C-beta reverse primer. TCRdb recomputed calls from the multiplex PCR reads with MiXCR, one row per CDR3 protein. Counted here are 100,000 or so distinct CDR3 sequences, around 66% occurring once; the ten biggest clones make up approximately 12%. The source material was liver tumor tissue from sampling region 2. Sample subset: tumor region T2, inferior pole. The origin of the receptors is a woman in her fifties or sixties with primary liver carcinoma and hepatitis B virus infection.

As regards this clonotype: A read error may explain this, as a much larger clone is one base away. CDR3 amino acids: CASSPGVSGAREQFF. CDR3 DNA sequence: TGTGCCAGCAGTCCCGGGGTTAGCGGCGCGAGGGAGCAGTTCTTC. The V gene is TRBV28, the J gene TRBJ2-1; perhaps TRBD2 as D (6 bases). This CDR3 contains 15 residues. V was cut by 5 bases and J by 10 bases, with 21 bases left in between. The germline V gene has CDR1 MDHEN and CDR2 SYDVKM.

A note on this clonotype: A read error may produce the germline difference seen at one junction end. The chain joins TRBV10-1 to TRBJ2-3; a possible D gene is TRBD2 (7 bases). From germline, CDR1 is WNHNN and CDR2 SYGVQD (reference sequence). CDR3 length: 14 residues. The CDR3 region is CAIAGERDTDTQYF. CDR3 nucleotides: TGCGCCATCGCGGGAGAAAGGGACACAGATACGCAATATTTT.

A single count supports this clonotype. This CDR3 is missing its conserved last phenylalanine or tryptophan, likely due to a read error. The chain joins TRBV11-2 to TRBJ1-4, with D maybe TRBD1 (6 bases). The germline V and J ends were trimmed by 6 bases and 0 bases, with 17 bases remaining between them. Germline values: CDR1 SGHAT, CDR2 FQNNGV. The CDR3 has 17 amino acids. The chain's CDR3 is CASSLTRQAATNEKLFP. CDR3 DNA: TGTGCCAGCAGTCTCACCCGACAGGCTGCAACTAATGAAAAACTGTTTCCT.

Concerning this clonotype: The junction and the germline gene differ at one end; a read error may be behind it. This chain joins TRBV11-3 and TRBJ2-7; D unresolved. The CDR3 is 11 residues long. CDR1 is SGHNT, CDR2 YENEEA, per germline. CDR3 in DNA: TGTGCCAGCAGCTGTTCATACGGTCAGTATTTC. It yields the protein CASSCSYGQYF.

As concerns this clonotype: A much larger clone lies a single base off, so this may be a read error. The V and J genes are TRBV28 and TRBJ2-7, with TRBD2 matching 7 bases. The CDR3 runs to 13 residues. V was clipped by 10 bases and J by 3 bases; unmatched bases: 9. The germline CDR1 and CDR2 sequences are MDHEN and SYDVKM. The CDR3 reads CAIAGTGGYEQYF. As DNA, the CDR3 is TGTGCCATCGCCGGGACGGGGGGCTACGAGCAGTACTTC.

The chain employs TRBV2 and TRBJ1-5, with D possibly TRBD1 on 5 matching bases. Germline V gene data show CDR1 as SNHLY and CDR2 as FYNNEI. CDR3 length: 15 amino acids. The V end lost 4 bases, the J end lost 8 bases, and 18 bases lay between the germline ends. The CDR3 DNA sequence: TGTGCCAGCAGTGCTGAGTCGGGGGAAAATGAGCCCCAGCATTTT. It translates to CASSAESGENEPQHF.

On this clonotype itself: At one of its ends the junction is not consistent with the germline gene, which may arise from a read error. The J gene is TRBJ2-5, the V gene TRBV11-2, with 9 bases aligning to TRBD2. The CDR3 is 16 amino acids. Per germline, CDR1 SGHAT and CDR2 FQNNGV. The CDR3 nucleotides are TGTGCCAGTAGCTACTCCCATGATAGCGGGAGAGAGACCCAGTACTTC. Amino acid sequence: CASSYSHDSGRETQYF.

This clonotype was found a few times. J is TRBJ2-1 and V is TRBV7-3, with 7 bases identical to TRBD2. Unmatched junction bases numbered 4, after V lost 5 bases and J lost 0 bases. From germline, CDR1 is SGHTA and CDR2 FQGTGA. This CDR3 has 15 amino acids. CDR3 DNA: TGTGCCAGCAGCCCTGGGACTACCTCCTACAATGAGCAGTTCTTC. Protein: CASSPGTTSYNEQFF.

This clonotype was observed a single time. The V and J genes are TRBV13 and TRBJ2-1; 9 bases align to TRBD2. Germline CDR1 PRHDT, CDR2 FYEKMQ (reference sequence). Trimming at V came to 5 bases and at J to 0 bases, leaving 14 bases not matched to a gene. CDR3 length: 19 amino acids. CDR3 residues: CASSPRPESSGDSYNEQFF. The CDR3, as DNA: TGTGCCAGCAGCCCACGCCCTGAATCTAGCGGGGACTCCTACAATGAGCAGTTCTTC.

This clonotype was detected ten times or more. V usage is TRBV5-1 and J usage is TRBJ1-1, with 9 bases aligning to TRBD1. Per the germline V gene, CDR1 is SGHRS and CDR2 is YFSETQ. The CDR3 is made up of 14 amino acids. Losses at the gene ends were 3 bases for V and 3 bases for J; bases not matched to a gene: 3. CDR3 amino acids: CASSWGTGHTEAFF. In nucleotides, the CDR3 is TGCGCCAGCAGCTGGGGGACAGGGCACACTGAAGCTTTCTTT.

This clonotype showed up just a few times. V usage is TRBV7-9 and J usage is TRBJ1-1; a possible D gene is TRBD1 (6 bases). Germline V CDR1 and CDR2: SEHNR, FQNEAQ (reference sequence). Trimming took off 4 bases at V and 5 bases at J, with 17 bases between the two ends. The CDR3 has 15 amino acids. CDR3 DNA: TGTGCCAGCAGCTATCCGTCGACAGGTGGAACTGAAGCTTTCTTT. As protein: CASSYPSTGGTEAFF.

This clonotype was seen at least ten times. V gene TRBV4-1 combines with J gene TRBJ2-6; 9 nucleotides agree with TRBD1. Unmatched junction bases numbered 3, after V lost 3 bases and J lost 0 bases. The CDR3 extends over 17 amino acids. The germline V gene encodes CDR1 MGHRA and CDR2 YSYEKL. The CDR3 region is CASSHGTGPSGANVLTF. CDR3 coding DNA: TGCGCCAGCAGCCACGGGACAGGGCCCTCTGGGGCCAACGTCCTGACTTTC.

Turning to this clonotype: A clone one base away is much larger, so this may be a read error. As the CDR3 is not closed by the conserved phenylalanine or tryptophan, this likely results from a read error. V and J are TRBV5-1 and TRBJ2-5, with D maybe TRBD1 (6 bases). Germline lookup yields CDR1 SGHRS and CDR2 YFSETQ. V shed 1 base and J shed 2 bases, with 15 bases lying between them. The CDR3 length is 16 residues. The CDR3 nucleotides read TGCGCCAGCAGCTTGCGGTCAGTCAGGGGTCAAGAGACCCAGTACTTA. It is translated as CASSLRSVRGQETQYL.

In regard to this clonotype: One end of the junction varies from germline; a read error may be responsible. The V gene is TRBV11-2, the J gene TRBJ2-1, with 9 bases lining up with TRBD1. This CDR3 is 17 amino acids long. The germline CDR1 and CDR2 sequences are SGHAT and FQNNGV. The chain's CDR3 is CANSLTHGQGYNGEQFF. The CDR3, as DNA: TGTGCCAACAGCTTAACCCACGGACAGGGGTACAATGGTGAGCAGTTCTTC.

The chain recombines TRBV12-3 or TRBV12-4 with TRBJ2-5; 8 bases are a match to TRBD2. The length of the CDR3 is 16 residues. V dropped 4 bases and J dropped 5; count of bases not matched to a gene: 12. Written as DNA, the CDR3 is TGTGCCAGCAGTTCCACTAGCGGAAGGGCCAGGGAGACCCAGTACTTC. Amino acids: CASSSTSGRARETQYF.

This clonotype was seen repeatedly, ten times or more. It may be a read error: a sequence one base away is much more abundant. J is TRBJ2-1 and V is TRBV29-1; TRBD2 matches 9 bases. Germline V gene sequence: CDR1 SQVTM, CDR2 ANQGSEA. The CDR3 extends over 11 amino acids. V shed 6 bases, J shed 12 bases, and the junction held 6 bases outside the gene matches. DNA of the CDR3: TGCAGCGTGTGGGCGGGAGGGGGGCAGTTCTTC. It specifies CSVWAGGGQFF.

Comments on this clonotype: The junction and the germline gene differ at one end; a read error may be behind it. The chain is built from TRBV11-3 and TRBJ2-3, with 8 bases identical to TRBD2. CDR3 length equals 14 residues. Germline V lookup: CDR1 SGHNT, CDR2 YENEEA. In DNA form, the CDR3 reads TGTGCCAGCAACTTCTGGACTAGCACAGATACGCAGTATTTC. Translating gives CASNFWTSTDTQYF.

Many counts were recorded for this clonotype. This rearrangement joins TRBV10-3 to TRBJ1-1; 8 bases line up with TRBD1. The CDR3 has 15 residues. Trimming at V came to 6 bases and at J to 1 base, leaving 7 bases not matched to a gene. CDR1 and CDR2 (germline): ENHRY, SYGVKD. CDR3 DNA: TGTGCCATCAGGGACTACAGGGGGGCGAACACTGAAGCTTTCTTT. Protein product: CAIRDYRGANTEAFF.

As to this clonotype: Germline is not matched at one junction end, which may reflect a read error. This rearrangement joins TRBV11-2 to TRBJ1-5; 10 bases align to TRBD1. The germline V gene has CDR1 SGHAT and CDR2 FQNNGV. The CDR3 runs to 14 residues. The CDR3 sequence is CASSLGTGAQPQHF. CDR3 nucleotide sequence: TGTGCCAGTAGCTTAGGGACAGGGGCTCAGCCCCAGCACTTT.

The chain recombines TRBV21-1 with TRBJ2-7; the table assigns TRBD1, which was not confirmed against the DNA. TRBV21-1 represents a pseudogene. The CDR3 length is 20 residues. The chain's CDR3 is CASSTHTRGQGGIPSHEQYF. CDR3 DNA: TGTGCCAGCAGCACCCACACCCGGGGACAGGGTGGAATTCCCTCCCACGAGCAGTACTTC.

As regards this clonotype: A much more abundant neighbour one base away suggests this may be a read error. J is TRBJ2-1 and V is TRBV10-3, with TRBD2 identical over 14 bases. Germline V gene data show CDR1 as ENHRY and CDR2 as SYGVKD. CDR3 size: 18 residues. The J segment lost 1 base and the V segment lost 3 bases, leaving 5 bases of the junction unmatched. The chain's CDR3 is CAISERLAGGSSYNEQFF. For the CDR3, the DNA is TGTGCCATCAGTGAAAGACTAGCGGGAGGGAGTTCCTACAATGAGCAGTTCTTC.

The chain has TRBV5-1 and TRBJ1-2; D not resolved. The CDR3 has 13 residues. Germline assignment: CDR1 SGHRS and CDR2 YFSETQ. Trimming cost V 3 bases and J 5 bases, with 11 bases left between them. The CDR3 sequence: CASSSYQWYGYTF. CDR3 in DNA: TGCGCCAGCAGCTCGTATCAGTGGTATGGCTACACCTTC.

This clonotype appeared once. Lacking the conserved final phenylalanine or tryptophan, this CDR3 likely reflects a read error. The chain has TRBV28 and TRBJ2-4; 10 nucleotides align to TRBD1. This CDR3 is 12 amino acids long. Germline V gene lookup returns CDR1 MDHEN and CDR2 SYDVKM. Trimming took 6 bases from V and 8 from J; bases not matched to a gene: 1. The CDR3 region has the DNA TGTGCCAGCAGAGGGACAGGGGACATTCAGTACTCG. Translation gives CASRGTGDIQYS.

Points on this clonotype: Likely a read error: the CDR3 ends without its conserved phenylalanine or tryptophan. The CDR3 is CASSISRGGLYGYTV. CDR3 coding DNA: TGTGCCAGCAGTATTTCCCGAGGGGGTCTCTATGGCTACACCGTC. This chain uses TRBV28 with TRBJ1-2, with D possibly matching TRBD1 (6 bases). Trimming removed 5 bases from V and 4 bases from J, with 17 bases in between. The CDR3 has 15 amino acids. Per germline, CDR1 MDHEN and CDR2 SYDVKM.

Comment on this clonotype: A much larger clonotype is one base distant, so this may be a read error. The V gene is TRBV28, the J gene TRBJ2-3; D gene uncertain. Germline CDR1 is MDHEN and CDR2 is SYDVKM. The length of the CDR3 is 12 residues. CDR3 in amino acids: CVSSLSTDTQYF. The CDR3 DNA is TGTGTCAGCAGTTTATCGACCGATACGCAGTATTTT. Full variable domain (remainder filled in from reference TRBV28 and TRBJ2-3): DVKVTQSSRYLVKRTGEKVFLECVQDMDHENMFWYRQDPGLGLRLIYFSYDVKMKEKGDIPEGYSVSREKKERFSLILESASTNQTSMYLCVSSLSTDTQYFGPGTRLTVL.

On this clonotype itself: One end of the junction fails to match germline, which may point to a read error. The chain recombines TRBV11-2 with TRBJ1-6; TRBD1 is a possible D gene (5 bases). Germline CDR1 is SGHAT and CDR2 is FQNNGV. This CDR3 has 15 residues. The CDR3 sequence is CTSSLETGGNSLIHF. The CDR3 DNA follows: TGTACCAGCAGCTTAGAAACAGGAGGCAATTCACTCATCCACTTT.